These 28 T cell receptor beta chains originate from one sample sequenced in a study of T-cell reconstitution after alpha-beta-depleted transplantation in children. Unique molecular identifiers were used to barcode this TCRbeta library. TCRdb reprocessed the PCR reads with MiXCR, giving one entry per CDR3 protein. The table has 190,000 or so distinct CDR3 sequences, about 6.3% seen once; the top ten hold around 2.7%. The sample in question was PBMCs from the stem cell graft donor, obtained from the stem cell graft. The receptors shown here come from a human donor who donated a stem cell graft to a child with Wiskott-Aldrich syndrome.

Many counts were recorded for this clonotype. The V gene is TRBV12-3 or TRBV12-4, the J gene TRBJ1-6; D possibly corresponds to TRBD1 (5 bases). The V end was cut by 6 bases, the J end by 5 bases, with 14 bases between. This CDR3 is 15 amino acids long. The CDR3 loop is CASSPTARDNSPLHF. The CDR3 nucleotides are TGTGCCAGCAGCCCCACGGCCAGGGATAATTCACCCCTCCACTTT.

The rearrangement joins TRBV24-1 to TRBJ1-5, with D maybe TRBD1 (6 bases). Deletions cut 6 bases from V and 4 bases from J, with 15 bases between. From germline, CDR1 is KGHDR and CDR2 SFDVKD. CDR3 length: 15 amino acids. The CDR3 region has the DNA TGTGCCACCAGTAAATCTGGGGGCCTGAATCAGCCCCAGCATTTT. It is translated as CATSKSGGLNQPQHF.

A word on this clonotype: A read error is possible here, since a much larger clone lies one base away. This sequence joins TRBV7-9 and TRBJ2-1; the D is unclear. CDR3 length: 15 residues. Germline lookup yields CDR1 SEHNR and CDR2 FQNEAQ (reference sequence). Here the CDR3 reads CANSFPAASYNEQFF. The CDR3 nucleotides are TGTGCCAACAGCTTCCCGGCGGCCTCCTACAATGAGCAGTTCTTC.

V and J are TRBV6-1 and TRBJ1-1, with a weak D call TRBD1 (5 bases). V lost 10 bases to trimming and J lost 5 bases, with 17 bases between them. This CDR3 has 13 residues. Per germline, CDR1 MNHNS and CDR2 SASEGT. The CDR3 loop reads CAINLEGRTEAFF. The CDR3 DNA follows: TGTGCCATCAACTTGGAGGGGCGGACTGAAGCTTTCTTT.

This clonotype was seen at least ten times. The gene calls are TRBV21-1 and TRBJ1-1. TRBV21-1 is shown as a pseudogene. The CDR3 is 16 residues long. As DNA, the CDR3 is TGTGCCAGCAGCAAATATAAGGCTCAGATAAACACTGAAGCTTTCTTT. Translation: CASSKYKAQINTEAFF.

A word on this clonotype: A read error may be the cause here, since a much bigger clone is one base away. The chain employs TRBV6-2 or TRBV6-3 and TRBJ1-5; D remains unclear. The J call may be mistaken, given a closer DNA end match to TRBJ2-3. CDR3 size: 12 residues. Germline lookup yields CDR1 MNHEY and CDR2 SVGEGT. The CDR3 reads CASSRPAQPQYF. In nucleotides, the CDR3 is TGTGCCAGCAGCCGTCCTGCTCAGCCCCAGTATTTT.

This clonotype occurred many times. The V gene is TRBV13, the J gene TRBJ1-2; TRBD1 might be the D (6 bases). CDR1 PRHDT and CDR2 FYEKMQ come from the germline V gene (reference sequence). This CDR3 is built from 12 residues. The V and J ends lost 10 bases and 6 bases respectively, with 15 bases between them. CDR3: CATQGGGDGYTF. The CDR3 bases are TGTGCCACGCAAGGCGGGGGCGATGGCTACACCTTC. Filled out from reference TRBV13 and TRBJ1-2, the complete variable domain reads AAGVIQSPRHLIKEKRETATLKCYPIPRHDTVYWYQQGPGQDPQFLISFYEKMQSDKGSIPDRFSAQQFSDYHSELNMSSLELGDSALYFCATQGGGDGYTFGSGTRLTVV.

Many counts were recorded for this clonotype. The chain couples TRBV25-1 to TRBJ1-2; possibly TRBD1 for D (5 bases). The V and J ends lost 8 bases and 4 bases respectively, with 17 bases between them. The CDR3 loop spans 14 amino acids. The V gene's germline CDR1 is MGHDK and CDR2 SYGVNS. CDR3 nucleotide sequence: TGTGCCAGCCAGGGTGTGGGCAGAGGCTATGGCTACACCTTC. It translates to CASQGVGRGYGYTF.

This clonotype was recorded many times. The V call is TRBV29-1, the J call TRBJ1-1; D remains unclear. From germline, CDR1 is SQVTM and CDR2 ANQGSEA. The CDR3 extends over 12 amino acids. Trimming took off 4 bases at V and 7 bases at J, with 13 bases between the two ends. CDR3 DNA sequence: TGCAGCGTTGGACTAGATCGACGTGAAGCTTTCTTT. This gives the protein CSVGLDRREAFF.

This chain joins TRBV19 and TRBJ1-6, with a tentative D call TRBD1 (5 bases). Deletions cut 1 base from V and 7 bases from J, with 5 bases between. This CDR3 comprises 13 residues. Germline lookup yields CDR1 LNHDA and CDR2 SQIVND (reference sequence). CDR3 DNA sequence: TGTGCCAGTAGTATAGGACAGAATTCACCCCTCCACTTT. Its protein product is CASSIGQNSPLHF.

This clonotype turned up a few times. This chain connects TRBV12-3 or TRBV12-4 to TRBJ2-2, with D perhaps matching TRBD1 (5 bases). The CDR3 covers 13 residues. With 5 bases removed from V and 6 bases from J, the gap between germline ends came to 10 bases. CDR3 in amino acids: CASSEPGPGELFF. The CDR3 bases are TGTGCCAGCAGTGAGCCAGGGCCCGGGGAGCTGTTTTTT.

The CDR3 bases are TGCAGTGTGGCGGGTGGGAGCTCCTACGAGCAGTACTTC. Amino acid sequence: CSVAGGSSYEQYF. This chain connects TRBV20-1 to TRBJ2-7, with D perhaps matching TRBD2 (5 bases). CDR1 is DFQATT, CDR2 SNEGSKA, per germline (reference sequence). Trimming removed 7 bases at V and 0 bases at J, with 13 bases between. This CDR3 is built from 13 residues.

The V gene is TRBV5-8, the J gene TRBJ1-5; D remains ambiguous. Per the germline V gene, CDR1 is SGHTS and CDR2 is YDEGEE. Trimming stripped 0 bases from V and 1 base from J, with 11 bases between. The CDR3 extends over 16 amino acids. CDR3: CASSLAGPGSNQPQHF. In DNA form, the CDR3 reads TGTGCCAGCAGCTTGGCAGGACCGGGGAGCAATCAGCCCCAGCATTTT. The full variable domain, in which reference TRBV5-8 and TRBJ1-5 provide the parts outside the CDR3, is EAGVTQSPTHLIKTRGQQATLRCSPISGHTSVYWYQQALGLGLQFLLWYDEGEERNRGNFPPRFSGRQFPNYSSELNVNALELEDSALYLCASSLAGPGSNQPQHFGDGTRLSIL.

This clonotype was seen repeatedly, ten times or more. The chain couples TRBV6-2 or TRBV6-3 to TRBJ1-6; D unclear. The germline V gene encodes CDR1 MNHEY and CDR2 SVGEGT. V was clipped by 6 bases and J by 7 bases, with 7 bases between them. This CDR3 contains 12 residues. The CDR3 DNA reads TGTGCCAGCAGAAACGGGAATTCACCCCTCCACTTT. Translated: CASRNGNSPLHF.

This clonotype was detected ten times or more. The chain couples TRBV6-5 to TRBJ1-1; a possible D gene is TRBD1 (5 bases). This CDR3 is built from 15 residues. Germline V lookup: CDR1 MNHEY, CDR2 SVGAGI. Trimming took off 1 base at V and 0 bases at J, with 9 bases between the two ends. In DNA, the CDR3 is TGTGCCAGCAGTTACTTCGGGGCAATGAACACTGAAGCTTTCTTT. Translated, it gives CASSYFGAMNTEAFF.

This clonotype was found many times. The chain combines TRBV29-1 with TRBJ1-6; D unclear. V was pared by 4 bases and J by 7 bases, with 11 bases between. CDR1 is SQVTM and CDR2 is ANQGSEA in the germline V gene. The CDR3 length is 13 residues. This chain's CDR3 is CSVGTNSNSPLHF. The CDR3 coding sequence is TGCAGCGTTGGAACCAACTCAAATTCACCCCTCCACTTT.

In its sample, this clonotype was seen a few times. V usage is TRBV7-9 and J usage is TRBJ2-1; 12 nucleotides match TRBD2. The CDR3 sequence is 15 residues long. Per the germline V gene, CDR1 is SEHNR and CDR2 is FQNEAQ (reference sequence). Trimming removed 6 bases from V and 4 bases from J; junction bases left unmatched: 4. The CDR3 protein is CASRSGTSGYNEQFF. The CDR3, as DNA: TGTGCCAGCAGGTCCGGGACTAGCGGGTACAATGAGCAGTTCTTC.

This clonotype was counted at least ten times. The V and J genes are TRBV6-5 and TRBJ1-1, with 7 bases fitting TRBD1. Germline loops: CDR1 MNHEY, CDR2 SVGAGI. Trimming at V came to 4 bases and at J to 11 bases, leaving 13 bases not matched to a gene. This CDR3 contains 14 residues. The CDR3 loop reads CASSSPIDRARAFF. DNA for the CDR3: TGTGCCAGCAGTTCACCGATCGACAGGGCCAGGGCTTTCTTT.

This clonotype was recorded many times. The chain recombines TRBV29-1 with TRBJ2-1; the D gene is possibly TRBD1 (6 bases). Germline CDR1 reads SQVTM; CDR2 reads ANQGSEA. Between the trimmed V and J ends, which lost 4 bases and 5 bases, there was a span of 27 bases. This CDR3 has 18 amino acids. The CDR3 loop is CSVVTIVGAGTTNNEQFF. CDR3 in DNA: TGCAGCGTTGTAACTATCGTCGGGGCCGGGACAACTAACAATGAGCAGTTCTTC.

This clonotype was detected a few times. The gene calls are TRBV5-5 and TRBJ1-2; D is undetermined. Germline-derived CDR1 and CDR2 are SGHKS and YYEKEE (reference sequence). Trimming stripped 2 bases from V and 4 bases from J, with 9 bases between. This CDR3 contains 13 residues. This CDR3 is CASSFDARYGYTF. The CDR3 DNA sequence: TGTGCCAGCAGCTTTGACGCGCGCTATGGCTACACCTTC.

There are a few counts of this clonotype. The chain employs TRBV3-1 and TRBJ1-3, with D unclear. The CDR3 has 12 amino acids. Deletions cut 2 bases from V and 9 bases from J, with 8 bases between. Germline-derived CDR1 and CDR2 are LGHDT and YNNKEL (reference sequence). CDR3 protein: CASSQRDTTIYF. DNA for the CDR3: TGTGCCAGCAGCCAAAGGGATACCACCATATATTTT.

The rearrangement joins TRBV7-6 to TRBJ2-2; unclear D gene. This CDR3 contains 14 residues. The germline V and J ends were trimmed by 5 bases and 3 bases, with 10 bases remaining between them. The V gene's germline CDR1 is SGHVS and CDR2 FNYEAQ. The CDR3 here is CASSGPWDTGELFF. CDR3 sequence (DNA): TGTGCCAGCAGCGGACCTTGGGACACCGGGGAGCTGTTTTTT.

At least ten counts were recorded for this clonotype. The rearrangement joins TRBV6-1 to TRBJ1-5; D ambiguous. This CDR3 spans 15 amino acids. CDR1 is MNHNS, CDR2 SASEGT, per germline. With 7 bases removed from V and 2 bases from J, the gap between germline ends came to 15 bases. CDR3 region: CASTGSPFGNQPQHF. The CDR3 nucleotides are TGTGCCAGCACCGGCAGCCCATTCGGCAATCAGCCCCAGCATTTT.

This clonotype was observed many times. V is TRBV20-1 and J is TRBJ2-1; D is perhaps TRBD2 (6 bases). The CDR3 is 14 amino acids. Per germline, CDR1 DFQATT and CDR2 SNEGSKA (reference sequence). The V and J ends lost 6 bases and 7 bases respectively, with 19 bases between them. The CDR3 DNA follows: TGCAGTGCCGTGACTAGTCGGGGTGGTAATGAGCAGTTCTTC. This encodes CSAVTSRGGNEQFF.

Ten or more counts support this clonotype. The V and J genes are TRBV4-2 and TRBJ1-2; D is unclear. CDR1 LGHNA and CDR2 YNFKEQ come from the germline V gene. The CDR3 totals 15 residues. V was pared by 0 bases and J by 4 bases, with 12 bases between. The CDR3 spells CASSQDVEAIYGYTF. The CDR3 coding sequence is TGTGCCAGCAGCCAAGATGTGGAGGCCATCTATGGCTACACCTTC.

V and J are TRBV14 and TRBJ2-3; the D is unclear. This CDR3 region has 16 residues. V lost 0 bases and J 0 bases, leaving 10 bases between the germline ends. The germline gives CDR1 SGHDN, CDR2 FVKESK. CDR3 DNA: TGTGCCAGCAGCCAAGATCTTGGCCTCAGCACAGATACGCAGTATTTT. Amino acids: CASSQDLGLSTDTQYF.

V usage is TRBV7-2 and J usage is TRBJ1-2; possible D gene TRBD1, 6 bases. CDR3 length: 14 amino acids. Trimming shortened V by 1 base and J by 8 bases, and 14 bases separated the two germline ends. Germline CDR1 is SGHTA and CDR2 is FQGNSA. CDR3 loop: CASSLGGQVGGYTF. Here the CDR3 DNA reads TGTGCCAGCAGCTTAGGGGGGCAGGTTGGGGGCTACACCTTC.

This clonotype was seen ten or more times. This chain connects TRBV5-8 to TRBJ2-4, with D perhaps matching TRBD1 or TRBD2 (5 bases each). CDR3 length: 14 amino acids. Trimming shortened V by 6 bases and J by 3 bases, and 13 bases separated the two germline ends. Germline values: CDR1 SGHTS, CDR2 YDEGEE. In nucleotides, the CDR3 is TGTGCCAGCATAAGAGGGGTGGGCAAAAACATTCAGTACTTC. This encodes CASIRGVGKNIQYF. Filled out from reference TRBV5-8 and TRBJ2-4, the complete variable domain reads EAGVTQSPTHLIKTRGQQATLRCSPISGHTSVYWYQQALGLGLQFLLWYDEGEERNRGNFPPRFSGRQFPNYSSELNVNALELEDSALYLCASIRGVGKNIQYFGAGTRLSVL.